The 26 T cell receptor beta chains given below trace back to one sample, sequenced in a study of vaccination and CD4 T cells after COVID-19. For these TCRs, the target antigens are not known. This sample's treatment: roughly 11-day PBMC culture with coronavirus spike peptide pools or control peptides (ViraFEST assay). Pre-COVID-19 pandemic sampling (2011-2018) yielded the unexposed donor's CD4+ T cells. Sequencing of cultured CD4+ T cell DNA used the Oncomine TCR Beta short-read assay. TCRdb reprocessed the PCR reads with MiXCR, giving one entry per CDR3 protein. The table records about 7,800 distinct CDR3 sequences, approximately 41% of them present only once. Material for sequencing was CD4+ T cells from blood, cultured in vitro. Receptor source: a human donor in good health.

V is TRBV10-3 and J is TRBJ2-3, with TRBD2 as a possible D gene (5 bases). The V end lost 11 bases, the J end lost 0 bases, and 18 bases lay between the germline ends. The germline V gene encodes CDR1 ENHRY and CDR2 SYGVKD. The CDR3 spans 15 residues. The CDR3 loop reads CALRRDGESTDTQYF. CDR3 nucleotide sequence: TGTGCCCTTCGCAGAGACGGGGAGAGCACAGATACGCAGTATTTT.

By share, this clonotype counts as large. The genes are TRBV5-4 and TRBJ2-3; no definite D call. The CDR3 has 13 residues. Trimming removed 0 bases from V and 0 bases from J, with 2 bases in between. Looked up from germline, CDR1 is SGHNT and CDR2 is YYREEE (reference sequence). The CDR3 DNA sequence: TGTGCCAGCAGCTTGGACAGCACAGATACGCAGTATTTT. Translated: CASSLDSTDTQYF.

This clonotype was observed a single time. The chain has TRBV3-1 and TRBJ2-3; TRBD2 matches 9 bases. V trimming: 2 bases; J trimming: 2 bases; junction bases outside the gene matches: 2. Germline-derived CDR1 and CDR2 are LGHDT and YNNKEL (reference sequence). This CDR3 region has 15 residues. The DNA for the CDR3 is TGTGCCAGCAGCCAAAGCGGGGGGCTCACAGATACGCAGTATTTT. Translation: CASSQSGGLTDTQYF.

The genes are TRBV6-5 and TRBJ2-5; D remains ambiguous. Between the trimmed V and J ends, which lost 4 bases and 2 bases, there was a span of 2 bases. CDR1 is MNHEY and CDR2 is SVGAGI in the germline V gene. This CDR3 comprises 11 residues. This CDR3 reads CASSSQETQYF. The CDR3 nucleotides are TGTGCCAGCAGTTCGCAAGAGACCCAGTACTTC.

This clonotype has only a few counts. The chain recombines TRBV27 with TRBJ1-1; the match to TRBD1 covers 8 bases. Looked up from germline, CDR1 is MNHEY and CDR2 is SMNVEV (reference sequence). V dropped 5 bases and J dropped 4; count of bases not matched to a gene: 3. The CDR3 length is 13 residues. CDR3 in amino acids: CASSTDRGTEAFF. CDR3 bases: TGTGCCAGCAGTACCGACAGGGGCACTGAAGCTTTCTTT.

This sequence joins TRBV15 and TRBJ1-2, with a tentative D call TRBD1 (5 bases). The V gene lost 1 base and the J gene lost 8 bases, with 23 bases spanning the gap. Germline CDR1 reads LNHNV; CDR2 reads YYDKDF (reference sequence). The CDR3 spans 17 residues. The CDR3 region is CATSRGPSLGRVWGYTF. The CDR3 DNA reads as TGTGCCACCAGCAGAGGCCCCTCTCTGGGGCGAGTATGGGGCTACACCTTC.

The count of this clonotype is one. The gene calls are TRBV4-1 and TRBJ1-1; D uncertain. The length of the CDR3 is 15 residues. Germline CDR1 MGHRA, CDR2 YSYEKL. Trimming removed 2 bases from V and 0 bases from J, with 10 bases in between. CDR3 DNA: TGCGCCAGCAGCCAACGGGTCCCCCTGAACACTGAAGCTTTCTTT. It is translated as CASSQRVPLNTEAFF.

V is TRBV6-1 and J is TRBJ2-7, with D perhaps TRBD1 (6 bases). CDR3 size: 13 residues. Germline V CDR1 and CDR2: MNHNS, SASEGT. V lost 6 bases and J lost 0, with 9 bases in between. CDR3 amino acids: CASRDSVSYEQYF. The CDR3 DNA sequence: TGTGCCAGCAGGGACAGCGTCTCCTACGAGCAGTACTTC.

The J gene is TRBJ1-1, the V gene TRBV12-3 or TRBV12-4, with 8 bases matching TRBD1. The CDR3 length is 14 residues. Trimming cost V 5 bases and J 7 bases; bases outside gene matches: 9. DNA for the CDR3: TGTGCCAGCAGTCTACGGGACAGGAAAATTGAAGCTTTCTTT. Translating it yields CASSLRDRKIEAFF.

This clonotype was recorded a few times. The CDR3 DNA reads as TGCAGTGCTAGAGATAGGGTGTCAGGCAGTTATGGCTACACCTTC. Translated: CSARDRVSGSYGYTF. V and J are TRBV20-1 and TRBJ1-2; D not certain. Trimming pared 0 bases from V and 5 bases from J, leaving 16 bases between. Germline lookup yields CDR1 DFQATT and CDR2 SNEGSKA (reference sequence). The CDR3 runs 15 residues.

The table lists this clonotype with a few counts. This sequence joins TRBV20-1 and TRBJ2-5; 7 nucleotides agree with TRBD2. This CDR3 is 14 amino acids long. J lost 1 base, V lost 5 bases, and 7 bases had no gene match. From germline, CDR1 is DFQATT and CDR2 SNEGSKA (reference sequence). CDR3 protein: CSAVGGGGQETQYF. The CDR3 bases are TGCAGTGCTGTGGGCGGGGGAGGCCAAGAGACCCAGTACTTC.

The chain links TRBV7-9 to TRBJ1-2; TRBD1 aligns across 9 bases. J lost 4 bases, V lost 4 bases, and 7 bases had no gene match. CDR1 is SEHNR, CDR2 FQNEAQ, per germline (reference sequence). This CDR3 spans 15 amino acids. DNA for the CDR3: TGTGCCAGCAGCTCCGGACAGGGGACATTCTATGGCTACACCTTC. Translated: CASSSGQGTFYGYTF.

The V gene is TRBV11-3, the J gene TRBJ2-2; TRBD2 aligns across 12 bases. CDR3 length: 17 residues. The V segment lost 3 bases and the J segment 6 bases; nucleotides outside the gene matches: 8. The germline gives CDR1 SGHNT, CDR2 YENEEA. The CDR3 DNA is TGTGCCAGCAGCTTGACTAGCGGGGGTACCCTCTCCGGGGAGCTGTTTTTT. Translating it yields CASSLTSGGTLSGELFF.

The J gene is TRBJ2-1, the V gene TRBV21-1; the table gives TRBD1 as D, unverified against the DNA. TRBV21-1 has pseudogene status. The CDR3 consists of 17 residues. The CDR3 DNA follows: TGTGCCAGCACCGAACTCGAAGGGACAGGGAAATACAATGAGCAGTTCTTC. Protein: CASTELEGTGKYNEQFF.

This chain uses TRBV7-9 with TRBJ1-4, with D possibly being TRBD1 (5 bases). The CDR3 length is 14 residues. V was clipped by 5 bases and J by 0 bases, with 7 bases between them. From germline, CDR1 is SEHNR and CDR2 FQNEAQ (reference sequence). The DNA of the CDR3 is TGTGCCAGCAGCCAGACAGCAACTAATGAAAAACTGTTTTTT. Its translation: CASSQTATNEKLFF.

The V call is TRBV19, the J call TRBJ2-7, with a weak D call TRBD2 (7 bases). CDR1 and CDR2 from the germline V gene are LNHDA and SQIVND (reference sequence). The germline V and J ends were trimmed by 7 bases and 0 bases, with 13 bases remaining between them. CDR3 length: 14 amino acids. DNA of the CDR3: TGTGCCAGTACGATAGGGGGGGACTCCTACGAGCAGTACTTC. Residues: CASTIGGDSYEQYF.

This chain joins TRBV19 and TRBJ2-7, with 14 positions matching TRBD2. After removal of 4 bases from V and 5 bases from J, the junction contained 10 bases not matched to a gene. The CDR3 is made up of 17 amino acids. Germline CDR1 is LNHDA and CDR2 is SQIVND (reference sequence). CDR3 sequence reads: CASSRLAGGPIPHEQYF. In DNA form, the CDR3 reads TGTGCCAGTAGTAGACTAGCGGGAGGGCCTATCCCCCACGAGCAGTACTTC.

This clonotype was counted only a few times. CDR3 in DNA: TGCAGTGCTAGAGATAGACCGGGGACTCCAGTCGAGCAGTACTTC. Translated: CSARDRPGTPVEQYF. The chain couples TRBV20-1 to TRBJ2-7; possible D gene TRBD2, 6 bases. This CDR3 has 15 amino acids. The V end was cut by 0 bases, the J end by 6 bases, with 18 bases between. Per the germline V gene, CDR1 is DFQATT and CDR2 is SNEGSKA (reference sequence).

This clonotype was detected only a few times. The genes are TRBV20-1 and TRBJ2-2; the match to TRBD2 covers 7 bases. V dropped 5 bases and J dropped 4; count of bases not matched to a gene: 10. In germline, CDR1 is DFQATT, CDR2 SNEGSKA (reference sequence). There are 15 residues in the CDR3. The CDR3 DNA reads as TGCAGTGCTCCGGACCCGCGGGAGTTCACCGGGGAGCTGTTTTTT. Translated: CSAPDPREFTGELFF.

Comment on this clonotype: One junction end disagrees with the germline gene, perhaps due to a read error. This rearrangement joins TRBV5-4 to TRBJ2-3; possible D gene TRBD2, 6 bases. CDR1 is SGHNT and CDR2 is YYREEE in the germline V gene (reference sequence). The CDR3 is 16 residues long. CDR3 in amino acids: CGSSLVSGLRTDTQYF. The DNA of the CDR3 is TGTGGCAGCAGCTTGGTTTCGGGACTTCGCACAGATACGCAGTATTTT. The entire variable domain, with the rest obtained from reference TRBV5-4 and TRBJ2-3, is as follows: ETGVTQSPTHLIKTRGQQVTLRCSSQSGHNTVSWYQQALGQGPQFIFQYYREEENGRGNFPPRFSGLQFPNYSSELNVNALELDDSALYLCGSSLVSGLRTDTQYFGPGTRLTVL.

The chain uses TRBV20-1 and TRBJ2-5; D gene unclear. The CDR3 has 13 amino acids. The V end lost 6 bases, the J end lost 4 bases, and 15 bases lay between the germline ends. The germline CDR1 and CDR2 sequences are DFQATT and SNEGSKA (reference sequence). The CDR3 spells CSARGNSGETQYF. The CDR3 DNA sequence: TGCAGTGCCCGAGGCAATAGTGGAGAGACCCAGTACTTC.

This chain connects TRBV5-1 to TRBJ1-2, with TRBD1 matching over 9 bases. V was clipped by 0 bases and J by 4 bases; unmatched bases: 7. The CDR3 contains 16 residues. CDR1 is SGHRS and CDR2 is YFSETQ in the germline V gene. This chain's CDR3 is CASSLAWGQGSYGYTF. CDR3 bases: TGCGCCAGCAGCTTGGCCTGGGGACAGGGAAGCTATGGCTACACCTTC.

In its sample, this clonotype was seen once. J is TRBJ2-5 and V is TRBV18; TRBD1 matches at 9 bases. The CDR3 runs to 15 residues. Looked up from germline, CDR1 is KGHSH and CDR2 is LQKENI. V shed 3 bases, J shed 5 bases, and the junction held 7 bases outside the gene matches. The CDR3, as DNA: TGTGCCAGCTCACCCGGGGGACAGGGCCGGGAGACCCAGTACTTC. Translating it yields CASSPGGQGRETQYF.

In its sample, this clonotype was seen a few times. J is TRBJ1-5 and V is TRBV3-1; TRBD1 matches 8 bases. Germline CDR1 LGHDT, CDR2 YNNKEL (reference sequence). The CDR3 is 16 amino acids. Germline trimming cut 3 bases from V and 1 base from J; bases unmatched to any gene: 5. DNA of the CDR3: TGTGCCAGCAGCCAGGCAGGGGGCGTGAGCAATCAGCCCCAGCATTTT. Its protein is CASSQAGGVSNQPQHF.

This clonotype was detected once. The genes are TRBV6-5 and TRBJ1-4; 7 positions match TRBD1. Germline V gene data show CDR1 as MNHEY and CDR2 as SVGAGI. Trimming cost V 4 bases and J 2 bases; bases outside gene matches: 10. This CDR3 is 17 amino acids long. For the CDR3, the DNA is TGTGCCAGCAGTTCAAACAGGGGAGGCGGGACTAATGAAAAACTGTTTTTT. Residues: CASSSNRGGGTNEKLFF.

V is TRBV7-9 and J is TRBJ1-6; a possible D gene is TRBD1 (5 bases). Trimming stripped 1 base from V and 10 bases from J, with 8 bases between. The CDR3 loop spans 13 amino acids. The germline V gene encodes CDR1 SEHNR and CDR2 FQNEAQ (reference sequence). The CDR3: CASSLGTNSPLHF. The CDR3 DNA follows: TGTGCCAGCAGCTTAGGGACAAACTCACCCCTCCACTTT.